This passage covers 21 T cell receptor beta chains from one sample sequenced in a study of T cell responses to AZD1222 COVID-19 vaccine. The table came from immunoSEQ multiplex PCR; TCRdb's copy has only in-frame clones and leaves some out. Here the sample spans about 140,000 clones, around 90% being singletons. Here the sequenced sample was peripheral blood, taken on day 0 of AZD1222 vaccination. All receptors come from an adult in good health.

This clone was recorded a few times. J is TRBJ2-1 and V is TRBV18; weak D call: TRBD2 (5 bases). The CDR3 consists of 17 residues. V was pared by 1 base and J by 4 bases, with 17 bases between. CDR1 is KGHSH and CDR2 is LQKENI in the germline V gene. The CDR3 DNA reads TGTGCCAGCTCACCACTAGCGACTACCCACGGGTACAATGAGCAGTTCTTC. Encoded protein: CASSPLATTHGYNEQFF.

Worth noting for this clone: The same CDR3 can be traced to other DNA sequences in this sample. CDR3 amino acids: CASSVGADTQYF. The CDR3 nucleotides are TGTGCCAGCAGCGTAGGTGCAGATACGCAGTATTTT. The chain uses TRBV9 and TRBJ2-3, with D unclear. Germline CDR1 is SGDLS and CDR2 is YYNGEE. V lost 0 bases and J 4 bases, leaving 3 bases between the germline ends. This CDR3 region has 12 residues.

In its sample, this clone was seen a few times. The chain recombines TRBV2 with TRBJ2-7; D is ambiguous. The CDR3 has 15 amino acids. V lost 4 bases to trimming and J lost 1 base, with 14 bases between them. Germline V CDR1 and CDR2: SNHLY, FYNNEI. The CDR3 nucleotides are TGTGCCAGCAGTGTCGGAGCGCTCGAGTCCTACGAGCAGTACTTC. Translating gives CASSVGALESYEQYF. Full variable domain (missing parts from reference TRBV2 and TRBJ2-7): EPEVTQTPSHQVTQMGQEVILRCVPISNHLYFYWYRQILGQKVEFLVSFYNNEISEKSEIFDDQFSVERPDGSNFTLKIRSTKLEDSAMYFCASSVGALESYEQYFGPGTRLTVT.

This clone was seen a single time. This chain links TRBV9 with TRBJ2-1; D is unresolved. The germline V gene has CDR1 SGDLS and CDR2 YYNGEE. This CDR3 has 14 amino acids. V was cut by 0 bases and J by 4 bases, with 8 bases left in between. The CDR3 DNA follows: TGTGCCAGCAGCGTAGGGACCGTTTACAATGAGCAGTTCTTC. It codes for CASSVGTVYNEQFF.

The genes are TRBV7-9 and TRBJ2-7; 10 nucleotides match TRBD2. V trimming: 5 bases; J trimming: 7 bases; junction bases outside the gene matches: 20. This CDR3 spans 18 amino acids. CDR1 and CDR2 (germline): SEHNR, FQNEAQ (reference sequence). As DNA, the CDR3 is TGTGCCAGCAGCCCATGGGCAGCGGGAGGGGTGTCCCCTAGGGAGCAGTACTTC. Its protein is CASSPWAAGGVSPREQYF. The full variable domain, with the rest looked up from reference TRBV7-9 and TRBJ2-7, is DTGVSQNPRHKITKRGQNVTFRCDPISEHNRLYWYRQTLGQGPEFLTYFQNEAQLEKSRLLSDRFSAERPKGSFSTLEIQRTEQGDSAMYLCASSPWAAGGVSPREQYFGPGTRLTVT.

The rearrangement uses TRBV11-2 and TRBJ1-6, with D maybe TRBD1 (5 bases). Germline lookup yields CDR1 SGHAT and CDR2 FQNNGV. V was cut by 1 base and J by 7 bases, with 8 bases left in between. This CDR3 is built from 14 residues. The CDR3 here is CASSLGQRNSPLHF. DNA for the CDR3: TGTGCCAGCAGCTTAGGACAGAGAAATTCACCCCTCCACTTT.

The J gene is TRBJ1-5, the V gene TRBV3-1 (or the pseudogene TRBV3-2), with D uncertain. Trimming removed 0 bases from V and 0 bases from J, with 9 bases in between. The CDR3 is 16 residues long. The germline V gene has CDR1 LGHDT and CDR2 YNNKEL (reference sequence). The CDR3 here is CASSQDRPFSNQPQHF. DNA for the CDR3: TGTGCCAGCAGCCAAGATCGACCCTTTAGCAATCAGCCCCAGCATTTT.

This clone was picked up many times. The chain is built from TRBV30 and TRBJ1-5; maybe TRBD1 (6 bases). Germline CDR1 and CDR2: GTSNPN and SVGIG (reference sequence). V was cut by 2 bases and J by 4 bases, with 12 bases left in between. The length of the CDR3 is 14 residues. CDR3 residues: CAWSSGQRNQPQHF. CDR3 bases: TGTGCCTGGAGTTCCGGACAGAGAAATCAGCCCCAGCATTTT.

The genes are TRBV9 and TRBJ2-2; D call uncertain. Germline lookup yields CDR1 SGDLS and CDR2 YYNGEE. The CDR3 has 13 amino acids. Trimming removed 1 base at V and 1 base at J, with 2 bases between. The CDR3 loop is CASSVRNTGELFF. The DNA of the CDR3 is TGTGCCAGCAGCGTAAGGAACACCGGGGAGCTGTTTTTT. The variable domain in full, completed from reference TRBV9 and TRBJ2-2, reads DSGVTQTPKHLITATGQRVTLRCSPRSGDLSVYWYQQSLDQGLQFLIQYYNGEERAKGNILERFSAQQFPDLHSELNLSSLELGDSALYFCASSVRNTGELFFGEGSRLTVL.

J is TRBJ2-7 and V is TRBV28, with 9 bases matching TRBD1. Germline CDR1 and CDR2: MDHEN and SYDVKM. CDR3 length: 15 amino acids. Trimming removed 4 bases from V and 3 bases from J; junction bases left unmatched: 7. CDR3 in DNA: TGTGCCAGCAGTTCCACCGGGACAGGGCGCTACGAGCAGTACTTC. Protein product: CASSSTGTGRYEQYF. Variable domain in full (rest from reference TRBV28 and TRBJ2-7): DVKVTQSSRYLVKRTGEKVFLECVQDMDHENMFWYRQDPGLGLRLIYFSYDVKMKEKGDIPEGYSVSREKKERFSLILESASTNQTSMYLCASSSTGTGRYEQYFGPGTRLTVT.

In its sample, this clone was seen once. The J gene is TRBJ2-1, the V gene TRBV12-3 or TRBV12-4, with D possibly matching TRBD2 (5 bases). The CDR3 loop spans 11 amino acids. V lost 7 bases and J 8 bases, leaving 9 bases between the germline ends. The CDR3 bases are TGTGCCAGCACCCCTAGCTATGAGCAGTTCTTC. Protein: CASTPSYEQFF.

V and J are TRBV7-9 and TRBJ1-2, with 8 bases that match TRBD1. The CDR3 covers 17 residues. Trimming removed 0 bases from V and 0 bases from J; junction bases left unmatched: 6. CDR1 and CDR2 from the germline V gene are SEHNR and FQNEAQ (reference sequence). CDR3 sequence (DNA): TGTGCCAGCAGCTTAGCGAGGGGACAGGCTGCTAACTATGGCTACACCTTC. Translated: CASSLARGQAANYGYTF.

The table lists this clone with a few counts. J is TRBJ2-1 and V is TRBV5-1; no clear D gene. The CDR3 is 14 amino acids. Per germline, CDR1 SGHRS and CDR2 YFSETQ. Trimming stripped 0 bases from V and 5 bases from J, with 9 bases between. The CDR3 sequence: CASSLAAGNNEQFF. The CDR3 region has the DNA TGCGCCAGCAGCTTGGCAGCAGGTAACAATGAGCAGTTCTTC.

This sequence joins TRBV29-1 and TRBJ2-4; tentative D call: TRBD2 (5 bases). V lost 3 bases to trimming and J lost 5 bases, with 5 bases between them. The CDR3 is 11 residues long. Per the germline V gene, CDR1 is SQVTM and CDR2 is ANQGSEA. Written as DNA, the CDR3 is TGCAGCGTTGAGAGGGAAAACATTCAGTACTTC. Its protein product is CSVERENIQYF. The full variable domain, with the rest looked up from reference TRBV29-1 and TRBJ2-4, is SAVISQKPSRDICQRGTSLTIQCQVDSQVTMMFWYRQQPGQSLTLIATANQGSEATYESGFVIDKFPISRPNLTFSTLTVSNMSPEDSSIYLCSVERENIQYFGAGTRLSVL.

The chain combines TRBV18 with TRBJ1-6; no definite D call. The CDR3 totals 15 residues. CDR1 is KGHSH, CDR2 LQKENI, per germline. Trimming took 6 bases from V and 9 from J, leaving 18 bases between them. CDR3 bases: TGTGCCAGCTCGAGCCGGGAGGCCGCGAGTTCACCCCTCCACTTT. Its translation: CASSSREAASSPLHF.

The chain is built from TRBV28 and TRBJ2-2, with 9 bases identical to TRBD1. J was trimmed by 5 bases and V by 6 bases; bases with no gene match: 13. Germline V CDR1 and CDR2: MDHEN, SYDVKM. CDR3 length: 17 residues. CDR3 nucleotides: TGTGCCAGCAGCCCAAGACAGGGGGAAGCGCGGACCGGGGAGCTGTTTTTT. It is translated as CASSPRQGEARTGELFF.

This clone showed up just a few times. The CDR3 DNA follows: TGTGCCAGTAGTCTTGGACAGATTAGCAATCAGCCCCAGCATTTT. It specifies CASSLGQISNQPQHF. V and J are TRBV19 and TRBJ1-5; possible D gene TRBD1, 6 bases. Trimming shortened V by 5 bases and J by 0 bases, and 11 bases separated the two germline ends. The CDR3 length is 15 residues. The germline V gene has CDR1 LNHDA and CDR2 SQIVND (reference sequence).

The CDR3 bases are TGTGCCAGCAGAGAGGACAGGGCCGGCGGGCAGTACTTC. It specifies CASREDRAGGQYF. The chain uses TRBV2 and TRBJ2-7; 8 nucleotides agree with TRBD1. The CDR3 has 13 amino acids. CDR1 and CDR2 (germline): SNHLY, FYNNEI. V trimming: 6 bases; J trimming: 9 bases; junction bases outside the gene matches: 10.

V is TRBV7-8 and J is TRBJ2-7; unclear D gene. This CDR3 is built from 13 residues. Germline CDR1 is SGHVS and CDR2 is FQNEAQ. V lost 1 base to trimming and J lost 5 bases, with 9 bases between them. CDR3 residues: CASSLDLGHEQYF. DNA for the CDR3: TGTGCCAGCAGCTTAGATCTGGGCCACGAGCAGTACTTC.

This sequence joins TRBV12-3 or TRBV12-4 and TRBJ1-2; D unclear. The CDR3 contains 13 residues. The ends were cut back, 5 bases at V and 4 bases at J, with 11 bases in the middle. The CDR3 region is CASSPDNLYGYTF. The CDR3 region has the DNA TGTGCCAGCAGTCCCGACAACCTCTATGGCTACACCTTC.

The chain links TRBV7-2 to TRBJ2-3, with D perhaps TRBD2 (6 bases). The ends were cut back, 2 bases at V and 1 base at J, with 13 bases in the middle. CDR1 and CDR2 from the germline V gene are SGHTA and FQGNSA. The CDR3 contains 16 residues. The CDR3 nucleotides are TGTGCCAGCAGCTTATCCCGGGGACTTGGCACAGATACGCAGTATTTT. Translation gives CASSLSRGLGTDTQYF.